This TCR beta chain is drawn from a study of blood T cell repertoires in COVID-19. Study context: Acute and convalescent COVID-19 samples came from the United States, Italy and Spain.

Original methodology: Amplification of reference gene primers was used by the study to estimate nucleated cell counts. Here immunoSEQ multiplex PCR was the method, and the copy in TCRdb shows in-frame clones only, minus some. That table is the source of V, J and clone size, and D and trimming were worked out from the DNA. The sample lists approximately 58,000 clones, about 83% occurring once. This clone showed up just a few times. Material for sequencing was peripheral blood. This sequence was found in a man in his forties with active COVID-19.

The CDR3 loop reads CASSLQTGSNTEAFF. The CDR3 DNA sequence: TGTGCCAGCAGCTTACAGACGGGATCCAACACTGAAGCTTTCTTT. The rearrangement joins TRBV11-1 to TRBJ1-1; D not resolved. V lost 2 bases and J 2 bases, leaving 12 bases between the germline ends. This CDR3 region has 15 residues. Germline lookup yields CDR1 SGHAT and CDR2 FQDESV (reference sequence).